Described below is a single T cell receptor beta chain sequence and its context. The specificity of this receptor is unknown. Per-base qualities were not stored, and no clone one base away is much larger. The immunoSEQ Assay, a bias-controlled multiplex PCR, was used to amplify TCRbeta CDR3 regions from genomic DNA. The source study handled its data this way. The number of nucleated cells in each sample was estimated by amplification of reference gene primers within the assay. To quantify the absolute abundance of each unique TCRbeta CDR3 rearrangement, sequence reads were collapsed and filtered. Productive Simpson clonality was computed per sample as the square root of Simpson's diversity index over productive rearrangements. As stored in TCRdb, this immuneACCESS dataset retains in-frame rearrangements with V and J assigned. A fraction of the clones does not appear; measured against another copy, unresolved V genes explain less than half of the discrepancy, and the remainder lacks a known reason. V, J and clone size reflect that table, while D and trimming were determined from the DNA. The sample contains about 170,000 clones, less than 90% of them found a single time. About 4.6% of the sample lies in the top ten.

The sample belongs to a study of blood T cell repertoires in COVID-19 (dated by TCRdb to 2018 to 2021). Study-level background: Collaborator samples came from the United States, Italy and Spain and covered acute and convalescent phases of COVID-19. The prospective study material was composed of cDNA or gDNA derived from T cells, B-cell-depleted T cells, or PBMCs. Deeply sampled blood TCRbeta repertoires from subjects exposed to, actively infected with, or recovered from COVID-19 were included in the dataset. The repertoires were released in a freely available public database intended as a resource for research on the immune response to SARS-CoV-2. The samples were drawn from the first 160 participants of the ongoing ImmuneRACE study and from more than 1,000 subjects provided by 6 global collaborators. The sample metadata nearly always contained a de-identified subject ID, COVID-19 status, age in years and sex. Where available, HLA class I and class II types were obtained from metadata supplied by the sample provider rather than from assay-based typing.

From the cysteine through the phenylalanine, the CDR3 covers 14 amino acids. Here the CDR3 DNA is all that survives: 42 bases in frame from base 1. CDR1 and CDR2 are read off the germline V gene as SGHDT and YYEEEE. Ends trimmed: V by 1 base, J by 4 bases; bases unmatched to a gene: 2. Participants in the prospective study were aged roughly 18 to 100 years, lived in some 24 United States geographic areas, and enrolled through a virtual design. Cohort assignment in the prospective study relied on participant-reported clinical history from a screening survey and a study questionnaire. ImmuneRACE Cohort 3 recovered participants were defined by two consecutive negative NP/OP PCR tests, healthcare professional clearance, or symptom resolution. In the prospective study, mobile phlebotomists collected whole blood, serum and a nasopharyngeal or oropharyngeal swab from each participant. Additional blood draws and questionnaires over an approximately two-month period could optionally be provided by prospective study participants. Prospective study blood samples were shipped either frozen or at room temperature before DNA extraction.

Summary of the overall study and its limitations: How much clinical and demographic metadata was included differed by source and by participant, and the metadata was provided uncurated.

The clonotype comes from a woman in her forties or fifties who had recovered from COVID-19. Sequences were obtained from PBMCs or T cells enriched from blood (not recorded which). The chain couples TRBV5-6 to TRBJ1-2, with 9 bases matching TRBD1. The CDR3 protein is CASSLWDRVYGYTF. The bases read TGTGCCAGCAGCTTGTGGGACAGGGTCTATGGCTACACCTTC.